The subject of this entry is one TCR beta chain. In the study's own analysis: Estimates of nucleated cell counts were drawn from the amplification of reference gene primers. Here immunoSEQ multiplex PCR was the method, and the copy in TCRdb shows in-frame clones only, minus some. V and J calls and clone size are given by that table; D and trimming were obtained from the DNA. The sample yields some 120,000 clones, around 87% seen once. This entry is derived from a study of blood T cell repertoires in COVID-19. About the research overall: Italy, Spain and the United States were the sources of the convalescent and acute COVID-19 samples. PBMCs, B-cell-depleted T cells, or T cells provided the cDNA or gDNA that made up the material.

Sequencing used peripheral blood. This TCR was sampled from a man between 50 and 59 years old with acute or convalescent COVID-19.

The CDR3 DNA reads as TGCAGCGTTGAAGGGGGCACCTTCAGCTCCTACAATGAGCAGTTCTTC. This codes for CSVEGGTFSSYNEQFF. This chain connects TRBV29-1 to TRBJ2-1; weak D call: TRBD1 (5 bases). Trimming took 1 base from V and 0 from J, leaving 13 bases between them. Germline-derived CDR1 and CDR2 are SQVTM and ANQGSEA. The CDR3 runs 16 residues.